What follows are 7 T cell receptor beta chains derived from one specimen sequenced in a study of control samples from healthy donors and cancer patients. The data were produced by immunoSEQ multiplex PCR, yet TCRdb's version contains in-frame clones alone and is incomplete. The repertoire holds some 64,000 clones, around 87% seen once, with approximately 2.3% in the top ten. Sequencing input: PBMCs. Every receptor here comes from a woman in her 50s with head and neck cancer.

The gene calls are TRBV7-8 and TRBJ2-2, with D perhaps TRBD2 (7 bases). V shed 5 bases and J shed 3 bases, with 19 bases lying between them. This CDR3 is 17 amino acids long. The germline V gene has CDR1 SGHVS and CDR2 FQNEAQ. The DNA for the CDR3 is TGTGCCAGCAGCGCCCTAAGCCGGGGGGCGGACACCGGGGAGCTGTTTTTT. Its translation is CASSALSRGADTGELFF.

The chain couples TRBV4-3 to TRBJ2-1, with D perhaps matching TRBD1 or TRBD2 (5 bases each). The CDR3 is made up of 14 amino acids. Trimming removed 0 bases at V and 10 bases at J, with 13 bases between. Per the germline V gene, CDR1 is LGHNA and CDR2 is YSLEER. CDR3 loop: CASSQDPRENEQFF. The CDR3 DNA follows: TGCGCCAGCAGCCAAGATCCCAGGGAGAACGAGCAGTTCTTC.

This chain connects TRBV3-1 (or the pseudogene TRBV3-2) to TRBJ1-1, with TRBD1 identical over 11 bases. There are 16 residues in the CDR3. CDR1 and CDR2 from the germline V gene are LGHDT and YNNKEL (reference sequence). V was clipped by 4 bases and J by 4 bases; unmatched bases: 8. CDR3 sequence reads: CASSLRTGGPSTEAFF. The DNA of the CDR3 is TGTGCCAGCAGCCTGCGGACAGGGGGCCCCTCCACTGAAGCTTTCTTT.

This clone occurred once. The chain carries TRBV9 and TRBJ2-3; TRBD2 matches at 13 bases. The germline V gene has CDR1 SGDLS and CDR2 YYNGEE. J lost 1 base, V lost 4 bases, and 3 bases had no gene match. The CDR3 consists of 16 residues. CDR3 in amino acids: CASSPTSGGGTDTQYF. The DNA of the CDR3 is TGTGCCAGCAGCCCCACTAGCGGGGGGGGCACAGATACGCAGTATTTT. The full variable domain, with the rest looked up from reference TRBV9 and TRBJ2-3, is DSGVTQTPKHLITATGQRVTLRCSPRSGDLSVYWYQQSLDQGLQFLIQYYNGEERAKGNILERFSAQQFPDLHSELNLSSLELGDSALYFCASSPTSGGGTDTQYFGPGTRLTVL.

V gene TRBV4-1 combines with J gene TRBJ2-3; 9 bases are shared with TRBD2. The CDR3 length is 18 residues. From germline, CDR1 is MGHRA and CDR2 YSYEKL. The J segment lost 2 bases and the V segment lost 1 base, leaving 10 bases of the junction unmatched. The CDR3 region has the DNA TGCGCCAGCAGCCAAGGGGCCGGAGCGGGACTAGCCACAGATACGCAGTATTTT. Translation: CASSQGAGAGLATDTQYF.

The chain has TRBV9 and TRBJ1-2; 8 nucleotides match TRBD1. The CDR3 sequence is 15 residues long. With V trimmed by 4 bases and J by 3 bases, 8 bases remained unmatched. In germline, CDR1 is SGDLS, CDR2 YYNGEE. CDR3 bases: TGTGCCAGCAGCAGAGGACAGGGAGCGGACTATGGCTACACCTTC. This codes for CASSRGQGADYGYTF.

V is TRBV5-1 and J is TRBJ1-1, with D maybe TRBD1 (6 bases). Trimming removed 3 bases from V and 4 bases from J, with 10 bases in between. Germline V CDR1 and CDR2: SGHRS, YFSETQ. The length of the CDR3 is 13 residues. CDR3 sequence reads: CASSSQGITEAFF. CDR3 bases: TGCGCCAGCAGCTCTCAGGGGATCACTGAAGCTTTCTTT.